The source of this T cell receptor (beta chain) is a study of T cells in women clearing cervical HPV infection. Study results and caveats: CIN3+ cases had significantly higher TCR richness than controls; evenness did not differ.

MY09/MY11 PCR detected cervical HPV DNA; dot-blot assigned genotypes. Comments on this clone: The antigen is not known. The CDR3 end falls 3 residues outside the read, so it is completed with the germline J gene.

The junction had 13 bases not matched to a gene; V was cut back by 6 bases and J by 2 bases. The V gene's germline CDR1 is SGHRS and CDR2 YFSETQ. This CDR3 spans 17 amino acids. TCRdb keeps only in-frame clones here, not all; method: immunoSEQ multiplex PCR. In total, the table holds over 9,500 clones. The rearrangement uses TRBV5-1 and TRBJ2-2, with TRBD1 matching over 7 bases. Specimen: blood buffy coat. This receptor was taken from a woman between 18 and 70 years old with a cervical HPV16 infection that either progressed to CIN3+ or cleared (not recorded which). The covered CDR3 bases are TGCGCCAGCACTGTCGACTCCGGGACAGTAAACACCGGGGAG. This translates into CASTVDSGTVNTGE. The whole CDR3 sequence is CASTVDSGTVNTGELFF.